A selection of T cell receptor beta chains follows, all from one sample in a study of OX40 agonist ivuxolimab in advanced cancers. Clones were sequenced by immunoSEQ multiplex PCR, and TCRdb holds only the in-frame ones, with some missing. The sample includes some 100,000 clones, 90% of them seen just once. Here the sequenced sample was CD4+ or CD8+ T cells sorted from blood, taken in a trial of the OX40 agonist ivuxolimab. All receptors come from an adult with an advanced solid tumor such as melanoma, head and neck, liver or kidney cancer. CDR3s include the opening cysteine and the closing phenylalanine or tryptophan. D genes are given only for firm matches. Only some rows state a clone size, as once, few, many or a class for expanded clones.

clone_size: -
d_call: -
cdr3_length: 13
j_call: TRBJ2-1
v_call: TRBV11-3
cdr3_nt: TGTGCCAGCAGCTTAGGTACCCCCCGGGAGCAGTTCTTC
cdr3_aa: CASSLGTPREQFF

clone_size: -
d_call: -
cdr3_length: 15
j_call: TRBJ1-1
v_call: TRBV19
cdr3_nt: TGTGCCAGTAGAACGCGCTGGGGACCTAACACTGAAGCTTTCTTT
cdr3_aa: CASRTRWGPNTEAFF

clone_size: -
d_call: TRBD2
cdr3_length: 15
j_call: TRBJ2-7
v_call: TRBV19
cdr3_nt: TGTGCCAGTAGTATTAGCGGGGGGGCCTCCTACGAGCAGTACTTC
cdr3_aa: CASSISGGASYEQYF

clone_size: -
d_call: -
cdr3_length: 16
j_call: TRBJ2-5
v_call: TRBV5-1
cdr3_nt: TGCGCCAGCAACCGGTATCCGGGCAGCCCTTACGAGACCCAGTACTTC
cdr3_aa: CASNRYPGSPYETQYF

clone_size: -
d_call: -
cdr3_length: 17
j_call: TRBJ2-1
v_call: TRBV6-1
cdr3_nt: TGTGCCAGCAGTGAATACGACCCGGGCCTCCATGGCAATGAGCAGTTCTTC
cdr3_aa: CASSEYDPGLHGNEQFF

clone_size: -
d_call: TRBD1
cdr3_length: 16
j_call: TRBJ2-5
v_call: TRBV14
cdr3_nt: TGTGCCAGCAGCCCCGTGGGACAGGGGGTCCGAGAGACCCAGTACTTC
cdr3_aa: CASSPVGQGVRETQYF

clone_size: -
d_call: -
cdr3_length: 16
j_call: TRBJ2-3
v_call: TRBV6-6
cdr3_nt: TGTGCCAGCAGTCGCTCGGGCGGGCTTAGCACAGATACGCAGTATTTT
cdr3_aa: CASSRSGGLSTDTQYF

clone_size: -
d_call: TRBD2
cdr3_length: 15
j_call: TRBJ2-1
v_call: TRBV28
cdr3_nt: TGTGCCAGCAGCCAAACTAGCGGGAGTGGGTATGAGCAGTTCTTC
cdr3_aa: CASSQTSGSGYEQFF

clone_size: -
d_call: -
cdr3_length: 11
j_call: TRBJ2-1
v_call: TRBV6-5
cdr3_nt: TGTGCCAGCAGGATAAGCGCTGAGCAGTTCTTC
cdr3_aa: CASRISAEQFF

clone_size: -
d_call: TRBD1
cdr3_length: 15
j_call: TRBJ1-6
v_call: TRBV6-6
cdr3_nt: TGTGCCAGCAGCCTACCGGGACAGGGTCGCTCACCCCTCCACTTT
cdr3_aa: CASSLPGQGRSPLHF

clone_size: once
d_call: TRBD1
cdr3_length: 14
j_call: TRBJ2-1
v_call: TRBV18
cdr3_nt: TGTGCCAGCTCACCTCTCGGACAGGGCGGTGAGCAGTTCTTC
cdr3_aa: CASSPLGQGGEQFF

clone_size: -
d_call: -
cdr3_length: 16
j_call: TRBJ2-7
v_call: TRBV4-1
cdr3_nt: TGCGCCAGCAGCCAAGTTCAACTAGGCCGTATGGGGGAGCAGTACTTC
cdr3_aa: CASSQVQLGRMGEQYF

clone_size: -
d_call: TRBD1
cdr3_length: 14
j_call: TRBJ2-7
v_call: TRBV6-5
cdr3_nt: TGTGCCAGCAGGGGGACAGGGAAAGACCACGAGCAGTACTTC
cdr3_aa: CASRGTGKDHEQYF

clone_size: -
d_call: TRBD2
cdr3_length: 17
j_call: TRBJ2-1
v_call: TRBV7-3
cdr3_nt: TGTGCCAGCAGCTTATTCGGGACTAGCGGGAGGGGGAATGAGCAGTTCTTC
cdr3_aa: CASSLFGTSGRGNEQFF

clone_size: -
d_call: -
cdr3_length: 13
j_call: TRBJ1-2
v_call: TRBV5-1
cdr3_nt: TGCGCCAGCAGTGGATCAGCTAACTATGGCTACACCTTC
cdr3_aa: CASSGSANYGYTF

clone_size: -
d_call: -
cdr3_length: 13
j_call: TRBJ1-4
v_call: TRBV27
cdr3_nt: TGTGCCAGCAGTTTTTCTGAGGGAGAAAAACTGTTTTTT
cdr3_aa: CASSFSEGEKLFF

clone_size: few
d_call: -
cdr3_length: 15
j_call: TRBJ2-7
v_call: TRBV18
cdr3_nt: TGTGCCAGCTCACCAGCAGGGGTTGGAAACTACGAGCAGTACTTC
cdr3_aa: CASSPAGVGNYEQYF

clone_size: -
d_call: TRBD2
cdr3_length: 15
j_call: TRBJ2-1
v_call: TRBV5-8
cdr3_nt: TGTGCCAGCAGCCTAGCGGGACAATGGAACAATGAGCAGTTCTTC
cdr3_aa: CASSLAGQWNNEQFF

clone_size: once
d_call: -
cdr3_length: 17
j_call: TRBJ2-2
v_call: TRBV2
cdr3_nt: TGTGCCAGCAGGGGGGCGGGACGCCTGAGGGACACCGGGGAGCTGTTTTTT
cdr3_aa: CASRGAGRLRDTGELFF

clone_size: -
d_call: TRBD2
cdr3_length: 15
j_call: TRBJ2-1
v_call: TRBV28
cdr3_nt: TGTGCCAGCAGTTTACTAGCGGGATTTTACAATGAGCAGTTCTTC
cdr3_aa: CASSLLAGFYNEQFF

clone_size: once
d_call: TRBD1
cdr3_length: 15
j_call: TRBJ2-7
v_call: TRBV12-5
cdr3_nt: TGTGCTAGTGGTTTGGGAACAGGGGCCTCCTACGAGCAGTACTTC
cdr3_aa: CASGLGTGASYEQYF

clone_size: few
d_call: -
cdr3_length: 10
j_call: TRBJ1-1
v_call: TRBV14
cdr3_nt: TGTGCCAGCAGCCAAGCTGAAGCTTTCTTT
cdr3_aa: CASSQAEAFF

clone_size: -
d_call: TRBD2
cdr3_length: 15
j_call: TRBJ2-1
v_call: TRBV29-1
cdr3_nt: TGCAGCGTTGCGGGGACTAGCGGGAGAGTCTGGGAGCAGTTCTTC
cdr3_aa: CSVAGTSGRVWEQFF

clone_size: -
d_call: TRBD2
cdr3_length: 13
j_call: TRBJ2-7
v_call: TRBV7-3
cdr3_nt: TGTGCCAGCAGCTTGACTAGCTTGGGCGAGCAGTACTTC
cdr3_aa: CASSLTSLGEQYF

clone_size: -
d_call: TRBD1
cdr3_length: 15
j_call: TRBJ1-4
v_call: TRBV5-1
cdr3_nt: TGCGCCAGCAGCTTGGGGGACAGGGGGAATGAAAAACTGTTTTTT
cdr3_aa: CASSLGDRGNEKLFF

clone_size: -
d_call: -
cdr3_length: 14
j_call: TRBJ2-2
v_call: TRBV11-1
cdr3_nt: TGTGCCAGCAGCTTTCGGCAGGGGACCGGGGAGCTGTTTTTT
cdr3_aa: CASSFRQGTGELFF

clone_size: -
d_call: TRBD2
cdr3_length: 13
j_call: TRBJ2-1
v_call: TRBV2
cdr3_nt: TGTGCCAGCAGACTAGCGGGAGAAGGTGAGCAGTTCTTC
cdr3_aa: CASRLAGEGEQFF

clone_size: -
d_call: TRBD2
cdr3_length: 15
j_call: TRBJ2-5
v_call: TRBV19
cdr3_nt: TGTGCCAGTAGTAAGATGACTAGCGGAGAAGAGACCCAGTACTTC
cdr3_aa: CASSKMTSGEETQYF

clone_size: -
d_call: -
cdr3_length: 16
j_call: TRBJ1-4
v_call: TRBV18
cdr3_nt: TGTGCCAGCTCACCACCGGGGGGCTGGGATAATGAAAAACTGTTTTTT
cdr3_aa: CASSPPGGWDNEKLFF

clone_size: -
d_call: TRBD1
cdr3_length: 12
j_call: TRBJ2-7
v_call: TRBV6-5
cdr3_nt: TGTGCCAGCCAGAGGACAGGACGCGAGCAGTACTTC
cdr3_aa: CASQRTGREQYF

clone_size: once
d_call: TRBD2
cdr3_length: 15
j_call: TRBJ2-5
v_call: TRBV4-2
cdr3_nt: TGTGCCAGCAGCCGGCTTAGCGGGAGGGGGGAGACCCAGTACTTC
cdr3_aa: CASSRLSGRGETQYF

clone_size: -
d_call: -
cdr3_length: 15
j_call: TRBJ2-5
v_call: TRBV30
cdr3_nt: TGTGCCTGGAGTACACCTCGACGGTACCAAGAGACCCAGTACTTC
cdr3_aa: CAWSTPRRYQETQYF

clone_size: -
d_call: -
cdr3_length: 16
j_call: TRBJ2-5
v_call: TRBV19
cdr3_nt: TGTGCCAGTAGTATAACGGGGCCCGGAGGAGGAGAGACCCAGTACTTC
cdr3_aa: CASSITGPGGGETQYF

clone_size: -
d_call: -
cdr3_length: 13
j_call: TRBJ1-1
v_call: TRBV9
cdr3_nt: TGTGCCAGCAGCGTAGCTGAGGGAACTGAAGCTTTCTTT
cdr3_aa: CASSVAEGTEAFF

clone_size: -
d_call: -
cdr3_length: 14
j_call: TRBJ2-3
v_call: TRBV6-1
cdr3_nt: TGTGCCAGCAGAGCCGGGACTCCCACAGATACGCAGTATTTT
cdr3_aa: CASRAGTPTDTQYF

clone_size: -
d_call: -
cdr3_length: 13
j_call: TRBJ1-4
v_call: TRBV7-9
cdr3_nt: TGTGCCAGCAGCGCGACAACTAATGAAAAACTGTTTTTT
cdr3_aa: CASSATTNEKLFF

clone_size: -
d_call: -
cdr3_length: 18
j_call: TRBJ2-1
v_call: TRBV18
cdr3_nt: TGTGCCAGCTCACCACGGGAACTTAGCGCGTTGTTGTTCAATGAGCAGTTCTTC
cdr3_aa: CASSPRELSALLFNEQFF

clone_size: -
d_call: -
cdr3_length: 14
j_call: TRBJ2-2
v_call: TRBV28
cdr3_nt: TGTGCCAGCAGTTTAGAGACGCACACCGGGGAGCTGTTTTTT
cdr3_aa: CASSLETHTGELFF

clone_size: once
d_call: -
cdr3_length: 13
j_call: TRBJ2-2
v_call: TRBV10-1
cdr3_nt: TGCGCCAGCAGTGTATCGACCACCGGGGAGCTGTTTTTT
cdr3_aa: CASSVSTTGELFF

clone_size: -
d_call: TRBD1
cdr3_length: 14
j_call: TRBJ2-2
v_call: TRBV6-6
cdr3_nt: TGTGCCAGCCTAAGACAGGGTGGGGCCGGGGAGCTGTTTTTT
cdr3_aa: CASLRQGGAGELFF

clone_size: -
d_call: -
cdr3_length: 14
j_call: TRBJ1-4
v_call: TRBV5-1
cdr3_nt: TGCGCCAGCAGCTTGAATCCTCCGGGTGAAAAACTGTTTTTT
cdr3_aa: CASSLNPPGEKLFF

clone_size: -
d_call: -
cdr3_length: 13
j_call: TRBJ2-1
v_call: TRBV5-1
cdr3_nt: TGCGCCAGCAGCCATACAGGGTACAATGAGCAGTTCTTC
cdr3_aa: CASSHTGYNEQFF

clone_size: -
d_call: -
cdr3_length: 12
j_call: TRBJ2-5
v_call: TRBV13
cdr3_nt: TGTGCCAGCAGCTTGAGCCACCGGACCCAGTACTTC
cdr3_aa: CASSLSHRTQYF